The present T cell receptor beta chain was sequenced within a study of CD4 and CD8 cells across lung adenocarcinoma regions. MiXCR, run by TCRdb on the PCR reads, gives a single entry per CDR3 protein. The table includes 20,000 to 30,000 distinct CDR3 sequences, around 52% detected once. About this clonotype itself: At one end the junction does not follow the germline gene, possibly because of a read error.

This CDR3 comprises 15 residues. Germline lookup yields CDR1 ENHRY and CDR2 SYGVKD. The TCR originated in a male donor with lung adenocarcinoma. The CD4 and CD8 labels of this study may be unreliable. Sequenced input: CD4+ T cells from the center of a lung tumor. The genes are TRBV10-3 and TRBJ2-3; tentatively, D is TRBD2 (6 bases). This CDR3 is CAAGPGQGGPDTQYF. For the CDR3, the DNA is TGTGCCGCGGGGCCCGGGCAGGGAGGACCAGATACGCAGTATTTC.